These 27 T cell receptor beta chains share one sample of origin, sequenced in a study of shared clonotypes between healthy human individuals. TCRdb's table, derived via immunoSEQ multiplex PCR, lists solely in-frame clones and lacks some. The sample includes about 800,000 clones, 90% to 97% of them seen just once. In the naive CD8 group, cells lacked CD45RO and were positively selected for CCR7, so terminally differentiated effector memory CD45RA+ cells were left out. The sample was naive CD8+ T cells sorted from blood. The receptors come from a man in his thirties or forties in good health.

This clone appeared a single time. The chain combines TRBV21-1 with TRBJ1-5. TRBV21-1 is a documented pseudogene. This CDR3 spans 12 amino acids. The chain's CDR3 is CASTVSNQPQHF. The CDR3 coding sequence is TGTGCCAGCACTGTTAGCAATCAGCCCCAGCATTTT.

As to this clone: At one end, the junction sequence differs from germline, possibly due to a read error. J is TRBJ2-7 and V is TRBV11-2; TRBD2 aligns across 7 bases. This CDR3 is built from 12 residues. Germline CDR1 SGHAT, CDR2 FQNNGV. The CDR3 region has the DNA TGTGCCAGCAGCCCGGCGGGCCAGGGAGGGGTCTTC. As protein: CASSPAGQGGVF.

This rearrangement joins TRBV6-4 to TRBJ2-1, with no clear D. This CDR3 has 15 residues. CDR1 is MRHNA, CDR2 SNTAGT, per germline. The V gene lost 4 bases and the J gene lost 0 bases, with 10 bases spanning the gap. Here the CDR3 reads CASSVDPYSYNEQFF. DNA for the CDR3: TGTGCCAGCAGTGTTGACCCCTACTCCTACAATGAGCAGTTCTTC.

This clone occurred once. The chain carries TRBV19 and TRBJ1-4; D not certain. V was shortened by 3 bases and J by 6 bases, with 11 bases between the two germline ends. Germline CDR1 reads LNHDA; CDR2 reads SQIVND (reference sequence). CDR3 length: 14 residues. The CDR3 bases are TGTGCCAGTAGTATTTCCGGGTTTGATGAAAAACTGTTTTTT. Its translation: CASSISGFDEKLFF.

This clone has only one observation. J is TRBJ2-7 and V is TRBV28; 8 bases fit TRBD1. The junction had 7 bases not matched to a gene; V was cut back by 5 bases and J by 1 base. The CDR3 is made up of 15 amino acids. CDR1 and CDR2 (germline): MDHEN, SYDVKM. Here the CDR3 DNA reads TGTGCCAGCAGTCAAGGCAGGGGGCCATCCTACGAGCAGTACTTC. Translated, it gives CASSQGRGPSYEQYF.

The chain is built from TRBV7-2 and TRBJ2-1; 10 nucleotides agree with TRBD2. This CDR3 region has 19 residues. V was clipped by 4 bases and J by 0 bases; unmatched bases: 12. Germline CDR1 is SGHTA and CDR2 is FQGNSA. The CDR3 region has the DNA TGTGCCAGCAGCTCAGGGGCTAGCGGGAGCCGAAACTCCTACAATGAGCAGTTCTTC. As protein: CASSSGASGSRNSYNEQFF. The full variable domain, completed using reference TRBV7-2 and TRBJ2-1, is GAGVSQSPSNKVTEKGKDVELRCDPISGHTALYWYRQSLGQGLEFLIYFQGNSAPDKSGLPSDRFSAERTGGSVSTLTIQRTQQEDSAVYLCASSSGASGSRNSYNEQFFGPGTRLTVL.

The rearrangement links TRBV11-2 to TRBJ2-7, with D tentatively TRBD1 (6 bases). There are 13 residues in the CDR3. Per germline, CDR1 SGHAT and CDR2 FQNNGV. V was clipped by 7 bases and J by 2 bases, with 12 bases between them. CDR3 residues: CASTHTGTYEQYF. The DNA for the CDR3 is TGTGCCAGCACTCATACAGGGACCTACGAGCAGTACTTC.

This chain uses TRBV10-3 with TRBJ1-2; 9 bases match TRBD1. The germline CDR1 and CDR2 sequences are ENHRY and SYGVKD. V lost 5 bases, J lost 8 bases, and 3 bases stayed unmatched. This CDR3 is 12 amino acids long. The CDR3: CAISWDREGYTF. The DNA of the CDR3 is TGTGCCATCAGTTGGGACAGGGAGGGCTACACCTTC.

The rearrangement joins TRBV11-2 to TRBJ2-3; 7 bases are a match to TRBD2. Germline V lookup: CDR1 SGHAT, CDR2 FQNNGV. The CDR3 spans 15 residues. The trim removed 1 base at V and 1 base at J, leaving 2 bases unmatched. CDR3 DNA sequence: TGTGCCAGCAGCTTAGGTCGGGAGGGCACAGATACGCAGTATTTT. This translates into CASSLGREGTDTQYF.

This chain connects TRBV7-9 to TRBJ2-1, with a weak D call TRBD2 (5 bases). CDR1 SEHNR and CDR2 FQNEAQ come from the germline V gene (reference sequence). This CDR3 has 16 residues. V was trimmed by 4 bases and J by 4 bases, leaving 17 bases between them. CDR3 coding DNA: TGTGCCAGCAGCTCCGGAGGAGGAGGTCTATACAATGAGCAGTTCTTC. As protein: CASSSGGGGLYNEQFF.

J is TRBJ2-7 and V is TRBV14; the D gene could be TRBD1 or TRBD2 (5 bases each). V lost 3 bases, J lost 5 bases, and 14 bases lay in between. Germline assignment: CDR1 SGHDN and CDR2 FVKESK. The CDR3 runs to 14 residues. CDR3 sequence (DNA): TGTGCCAGCAGCCAGGGGTGGGGGAGCGACGAGCAGTACTTC. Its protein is CASSQGWGSDEQYF.

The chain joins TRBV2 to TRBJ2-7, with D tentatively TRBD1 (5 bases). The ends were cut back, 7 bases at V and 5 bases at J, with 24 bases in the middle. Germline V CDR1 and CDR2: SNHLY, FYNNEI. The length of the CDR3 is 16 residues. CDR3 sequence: CASNIQGQAPRNEQYF. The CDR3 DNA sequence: TGTGCCAGCAACATCCAAGGACAAGCCCCAAGGAACGAGCAGTACTTC.

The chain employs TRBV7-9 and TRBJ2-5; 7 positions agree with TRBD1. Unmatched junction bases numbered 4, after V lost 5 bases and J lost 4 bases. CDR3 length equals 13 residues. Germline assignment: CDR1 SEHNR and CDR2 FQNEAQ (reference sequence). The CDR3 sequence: CASSTRDRETQYF. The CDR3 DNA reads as TGTGCCAGCAGCACCCGGGACAGAGAGACCCAGTACTTC.

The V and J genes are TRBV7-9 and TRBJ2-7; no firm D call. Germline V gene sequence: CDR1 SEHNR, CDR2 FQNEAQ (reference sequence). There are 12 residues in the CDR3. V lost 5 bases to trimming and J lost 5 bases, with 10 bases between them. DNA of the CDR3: TGTGCCAGCAGCCTTACACCACACGAGCAGTACTTC. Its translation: CASSLTPHEQYF. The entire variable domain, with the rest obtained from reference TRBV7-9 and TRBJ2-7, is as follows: DTGVSQNPRHKITKRGQNVTFRCDPISEHNRLYWYRQTLGQGPEFLTYFQNEAQLEKSRLLSDRFSAERPKGSFSTLEIQRTEQGDSAMYLCASSLTPHEQYFGPGTRLTVT.

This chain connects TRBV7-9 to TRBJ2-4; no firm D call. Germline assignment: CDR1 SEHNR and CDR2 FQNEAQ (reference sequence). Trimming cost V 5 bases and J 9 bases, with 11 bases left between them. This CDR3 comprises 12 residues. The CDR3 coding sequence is TGTGCCAGCAGCCCCCGCGGCGGCATTCAGTACTTC. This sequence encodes CASSPRGGIQYF.

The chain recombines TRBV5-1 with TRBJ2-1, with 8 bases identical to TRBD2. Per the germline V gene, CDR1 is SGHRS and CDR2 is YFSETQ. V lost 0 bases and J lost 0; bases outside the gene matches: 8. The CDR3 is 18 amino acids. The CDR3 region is CASSLVPSGLSSYNEQFF. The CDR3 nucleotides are TGCGCCAGCAGCTTGGTCCCTAGCGGGCTAAGCTCCTACAATGAGCAGTTCTTC.

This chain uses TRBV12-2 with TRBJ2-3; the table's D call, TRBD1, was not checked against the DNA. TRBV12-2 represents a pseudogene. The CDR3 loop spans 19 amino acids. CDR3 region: CASRLSGGTGGYSTDTQYF. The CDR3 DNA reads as TGTGCAAGTCGCTTATCCGGGGGAACAGGGGGATATAGCACAGATACGCAGTATTTT.

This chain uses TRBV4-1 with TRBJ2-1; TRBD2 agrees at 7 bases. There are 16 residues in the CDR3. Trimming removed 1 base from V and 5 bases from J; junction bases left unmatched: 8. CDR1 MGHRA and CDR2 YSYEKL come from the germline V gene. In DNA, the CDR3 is TGCGCCAGCAGCCAAGTACACCAGCGGGGAGACAATGAGCAGTTCTTC. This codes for CASSQVHQRGDNEQFF.

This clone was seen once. The CDR3 nucleotides read TGTGCCAGCAGCGTCAGTAGACGTGAGCAGTTCTTC. Its protein product is CASSVSRREQFF. The chain couples TRBV9 to TRBJ2-1; D gene unclear. CDR1 is SGDLS and CDR2 is YYNGEE in the germline V gene. V was trimmed by 2 bases and J by 9 bases, leaving 9 bases between them. The CDR3 runs 12 residues.

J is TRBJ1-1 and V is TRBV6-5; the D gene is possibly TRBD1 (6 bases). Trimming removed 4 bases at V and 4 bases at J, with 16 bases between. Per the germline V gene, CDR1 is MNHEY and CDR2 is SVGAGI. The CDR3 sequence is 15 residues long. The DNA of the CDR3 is TGTGCCAGCAGTTCTACGCAGGGGAGCGGCACTGAAGCTTTCTTT. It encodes CASSSTQGSGTEAFF.

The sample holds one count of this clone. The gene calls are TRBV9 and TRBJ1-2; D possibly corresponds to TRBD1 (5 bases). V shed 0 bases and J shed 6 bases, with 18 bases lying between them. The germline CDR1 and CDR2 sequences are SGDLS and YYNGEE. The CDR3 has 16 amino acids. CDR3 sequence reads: CASSVVGTGSGHGYTF. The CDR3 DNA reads TGTGCCAGCAGCGTAGTTGGAACAGGCAGTGGTCATGGCTACACCTTC. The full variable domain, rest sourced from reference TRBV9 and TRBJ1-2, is DSGVTQTPKHLITATGQRVTLRCSPRSGDLSVYWYQQSLDQGLQFLIQYYNGEERAKGNILERFSAQQFPDLHSELNLSSLELGDSALYFCASSVVGTGSGHGYTFGSGTRLTVV.

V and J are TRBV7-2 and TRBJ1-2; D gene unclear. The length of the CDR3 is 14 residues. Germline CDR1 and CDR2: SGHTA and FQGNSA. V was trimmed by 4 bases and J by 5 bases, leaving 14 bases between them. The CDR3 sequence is CASSSVMGLYGYTF. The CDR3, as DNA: TGTGCCAGCAGCTCGGTAATGGGGTTGTATGGCTACACCTTC.

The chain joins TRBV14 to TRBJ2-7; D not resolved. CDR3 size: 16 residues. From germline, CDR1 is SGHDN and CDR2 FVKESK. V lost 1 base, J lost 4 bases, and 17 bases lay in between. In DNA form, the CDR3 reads TGTGCCAGCAGCCAAGTATCCTCCACGGTGTGGTACGAGCAGTACTTC. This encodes CASSQVSSTVWYEQYF.

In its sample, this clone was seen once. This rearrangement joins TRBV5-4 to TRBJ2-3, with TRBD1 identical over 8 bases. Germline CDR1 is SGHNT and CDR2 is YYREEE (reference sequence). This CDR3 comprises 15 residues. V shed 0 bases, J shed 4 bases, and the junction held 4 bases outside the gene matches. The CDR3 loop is CASSLAGTGADTQYF. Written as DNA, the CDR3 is TGTGCCAGCAGCTTGGCTGGGACAGGCGCAGATACGCAGTATTTT.

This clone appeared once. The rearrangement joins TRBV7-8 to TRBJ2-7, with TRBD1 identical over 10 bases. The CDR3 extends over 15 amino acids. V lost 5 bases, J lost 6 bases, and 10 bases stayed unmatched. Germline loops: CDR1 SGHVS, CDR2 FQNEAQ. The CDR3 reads CASSLQGQGFREQYF. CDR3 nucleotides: TGTGCCAGCAGCCTGCAGGGACAGGGGTTCCGCGAGCAGTACTTC.

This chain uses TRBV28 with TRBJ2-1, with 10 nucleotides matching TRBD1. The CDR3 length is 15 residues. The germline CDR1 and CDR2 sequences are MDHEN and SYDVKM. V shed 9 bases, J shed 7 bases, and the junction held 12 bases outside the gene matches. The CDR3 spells CASVPRDRGYNEQFF. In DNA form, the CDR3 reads TGTGCCAGTGTTCCCCGGGACAGGGGTTATAATGAGCAGTTCTTC.

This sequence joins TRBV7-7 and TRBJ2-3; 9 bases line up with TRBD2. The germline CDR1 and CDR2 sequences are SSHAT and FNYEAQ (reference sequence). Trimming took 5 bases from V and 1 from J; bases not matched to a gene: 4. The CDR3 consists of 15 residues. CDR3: CASSPWTSGTDTQYF. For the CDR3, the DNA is TGTGCCAGCAGCCCCTGGACTAGCGGCACAGATACGCAGTATTTT.